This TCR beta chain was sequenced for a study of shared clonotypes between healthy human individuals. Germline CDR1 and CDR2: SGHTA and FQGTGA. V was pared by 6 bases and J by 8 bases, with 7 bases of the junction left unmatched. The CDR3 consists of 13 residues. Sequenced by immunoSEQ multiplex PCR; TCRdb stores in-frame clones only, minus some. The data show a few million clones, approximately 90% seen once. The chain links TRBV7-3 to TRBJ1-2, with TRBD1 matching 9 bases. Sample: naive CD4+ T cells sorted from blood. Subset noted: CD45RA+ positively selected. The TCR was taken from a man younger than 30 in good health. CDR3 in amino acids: CASSLAGTGGYTF. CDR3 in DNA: TGTGCCAGCAGTTTGGCCGGGACAGGGGGCTACACCTTC.